One sample yielded the 11 T cell receptor beta chains listed below, sequenced in a study of identical twins. Each CDR3 protein gets one entry after TCRdb re-called the 5' RACE reads with MiXCR. In the table there are under 300,000 distinct CDR3 sequences, roughly 13% of which are singletons. The same sample was also studied in work on yellow fever vaccine responses in identical twins.

The specimen was memory (CD45RO+) T cells sorted from blood. Source of these receptors: a woman aged 18-29 years in good health.

The chain couples TRBV15 to TRBJ2-2; 9 positions match TRBD1. Germline CDR1 reads LNHNV; CDR2 reads YYDKDF (reference sequence). The ends lost 3 bases at V and 7 bases at J; junction bases unmatched: 12. CDR3 length: 17 residues. The CDR3 DNA sequence: TGTGCCACCAGCAGTCTATTGGGACAGGGAAGTGTCGGGGAGCTGTTTTTT. Translated, it gives CATSSLLGQGSVGELFF. The whole variable domain, filled in from reference TRBV15 and TRBJ2-2, reads DAMVIQNPRYQVTQFGKPVTLSCSQTLNHNVMYWYQQKSSQAPKLLFHYYDKDFNNEADTPDNFQSRRPNTSFCFLDIRSPGLGDTAMYLCATSSLLGQGSVGELFFGEGSRLTVL.

This clonotype was observed a few times. This chain connects TRBV4-3 to TRBJ1-5; no definite D call. The CDR3 loop spans 15 amino acids. V lost 1 base and J 2 bases, leaving 9 bases between the germline ends. Germline loops: CDR1 LGHNA, CDR2 YSLEER. The CDR3 DNA reads as TGCGCCAGCAGCCAAGTAACCGGGGGCAATCAGCCCCAGCATTTT. It yields the protein CASSQVTGGNQPQHF.

This clonotype was seen ten or more times. This chain connects TRBV7-2 to TRBJ2-5, with D maybe TRBD1 (6 bases). CDR1 SGHTA and CDR2 FQGNSA come from the germline V gene. V lost 1 base and J 2 bases, leaving 8 bases between the germline ends. The CDR3 extends over 14 amino acids. CDR3 protein: CASSLGGTQETQYF. The CDR3 nucleotides read TGTGCCAGCAGCTTAGGGGGGACACAAGAGACCCAGTACTTC.

In its sample, this clonotype was seen a few times. The rearrangement links TRBV4-2 to TRBJ2-5; 14 bases align to TRBD2. Germline CDR1 and CDR2: LGHNA and YNFKEQ. Trimming removed 4 bases from V and 2 bases from J; junction bases left unmatched: 6. CDR3 length equals 17 residues. The CDR3 region has the DNA TGTGCCAGCAGCCCTGGAGGACTAGCGGGAGGACAAGAGACCCAGTACTTC. Amino acids: CASSPGGLAGGQETQYF.

This clonotype appeared many times. The chain employs TRBV27 and TRBJ2-5, with D possibly TRBD2 on 6 matching bases. Germline CDR1 reads MNHEY; CDR2 reads SMNVEV (reference sequence). The V end lost 6 bases, the J end lost 4 bases, and 21 bases lay between the germline ends. The CDR3 spans 16 residues. The CDR3 protein is CASSLSPTSFVETQYF. CDR3 in DNA: TGTGCCAGCAGCCTCAGCCCGACTAGTTTCGTAGAGACCCAGTACTTC.

The table lists this clonotype with many counts. The genes are TRBV5-1 and TRBJ2-2, with unresolved D. Trimming removed 6 bases from V and 0 bases from J, with 12 bases in between. Germline V CDR1 and CDR2: SGHRS, YFSETQ. This CDR3 comprises 15 residues. Here the CDR3 reads CASMQTFANTGELFF. The CDR3 DNA follows: TGCGCCAGCATGCAGACGTTCGCGAACACCGGGGAGCTGTTTTTT. Drawing the rest from reference TRBV5-1 and TRBJ2-2, the complete variable domain is KAGVTQTPRYLIKTRGQQVTLSCSPISGHRSVSWYQQTPGQGLQFLFEYFSETQRNKGNFPGRFSGRQFSNSRSEMNVSTLELGDSALYLCASMQTFANTGELFFGEGSRLTVL.

The CDR3 loop is CSVVFLAGDGETQYF. The CDR3, as DNA: TGCAGCGTTGTCTTCCTAGCGGGAGACGGGGAGACCCAGTACTTC. This chain connects TRBV29-1 to TRBJ2-5; 10 bases align to TRBD2. The CDR3 is made up of 15 amino acids. Germline CDR1 SQVTM, CDR2 ANQGSEA. Trimming removed 4 bases from V and 5 bases from J; junction bases left unmatched: 10.

This chain links TRBV12-3 or TRBV12-4 with TRBJ1-5; TRBD1 agrees at 8 bases. The CDR3 is 16 amino acids. J gave up 1 base and V 0 bases, and 2 bases lay outside the gene matches. CDR3 in DNA: TGTGCCAGCAGTTTAGCTCCAGGGGGCAGCAATCAGCCCCAGCATTTT. Translating gives CASSLAPGGSNQPQHF.

The chain recombines TRBV25-1 with TRBJ2-7; TRBD2 is a possible D gene (5 bases). The CDR3 is made up of 13 amino acids. Trimming left V 6 bases short and J 0 bases short, with 9 bases between. CDR1 MGHDK and CDR2 SYGVNS come from the germline V gene. The CDR3 DNA is TGTGCCAGCAGGCGCGGGCCCTCCTACGAGCAGTACTTC. Translating it yields CASRRGPSYEQYF.

At least ten counts were recorded for this clonotype. The V call is TRBV7-2, the J call TRBJ2-5, with D possibly TRBD2 on 6 matching bases. V dropped 1 base and J dropped 5 bases, with 11 bases sitting between them. CDR3 length: 14 amino acids. Germline assignment: CDR1 SGHTA and CDR2 FQGNSA. CDR3 DNA: TGTGCCAGCAGCTTAGTGACTAGAAGGGAGACCCAGTACTTC. Its translation is CASSLVTRRETQYF.

In its sample, this clonotype was seen a few times. The V and J genes are TRBV4-1 and TRBJ2-7; 9 bases fit TRBD2. Germline CDR1 is MGHRA and CDR2 is YSYEKL. The CDR3 is made up of 18 amino acids. The trim removed 1 base at V and 2 bases at J, leaving 12 bases unmatched. The DNA of the CDR3 is TGCGCCAGCAGCCAAGCGGGGCTAGCGGGAAAGAGCACCTACGAGCAGTACTTC. Its translation: CASSQAGLAGKSTYEQYF.